The next 5 T cell receptor beta chains were all read from a single sample in a study of shared clonotypes between healthy human individuals. It was CD45RO-negative cells, positively selected for CCR7, that made up naive CD8 cells, with terminally differentiated effector memory CD45RA+ cells excluded. This table comes from immunoSEQ multiplex PCR, and its TCRdb copy is limited to in-frame clones, with some not included. The sample holds around 2,000,000 clones; about 95% are singletons and the top ten take more than 0.95%. Sequenced: naive CD8+ T cells sorted from blood. The origin of the receptors is a man younger than 35 in good health.

In its sample, this clone was seen a few times. V is TRBV4-1 and J is TRBJ2-2, with D hard to call. The CDR3 spans 14 residues. Between the trimmed V and J ends, which lost 2 bases and 0 bases, there was a span of 4 bases. Per germline, CDR1 MGHRA and CDR2 YSYEKL. The CDR3 nucleotides read TGCGCCAGCAGCCAAATCTCGAACACCGGGGAGCTGTTTTTT. Amino acids: CASSQISNTGELFF.

The rearrangement links TRBV2 to TRBJ2-7; TRBD2 matches 11 bases. Germline CDR1 is SNHLY and CDR2 is FYNNEI. There are 18 residues in the CDR3. The V segment lost 0 bases and the J segment 3 bases; nucleotides outside the gene matches: 10. The CDR3 region has the DNA TGTGCCAGCAGTGAAGCTTCTAGCGGGGGGATACTAAGCTACGAGCAGTACTTC. Translating gives CASSEASSGGILSYEQYF.

As to this clone: In the same sample, other DNA sequences code for this CDR3. J is TRBJ2-7 and V is TRBV4-1; 10 bases agree with TRBD2. CDR1 and CDR2 from the germline V gene are MGHRA and YSYEKL. The CDR3 is 15 amino acids. J gave up 2 bases and V 2 bases, and 3 bases lay outside the gene matches. For the CDR3, the DNA is TGCGCCAGCAGCCAACGGACTAGCGGCCCCTACGAGCAGTACTTC. It translates to CASSQRTSGPYEQYF.

In regard to this clone: This sample also contains other DNA sequences that code for the same CDR3. This chain joins TRBV9 and TRBJ1-6; D remains unclear. V gave up 0 bases and J gave up 10 bases, with 5 bases separating them. Germline CDR1 and CDR2: SGDLS and YYNGEE. The CDR3 covers 12 residues. The CDR3 here is CASSVGGSPLHF. The CDR3 DNA reads TGTGCCAGCAGCGTAGGCGGGTCACCCCTCCACTTT. The whole variable domain, remainder taken from reference TRBV9 and TRBJ1-6, is DSGVTQTPKHLITATGQRVTLRCSPRSGDLSVYWYQQSLDQGLQFLIQYYNGEERAKGNILERFSAQQFPDLHSELNLSSLELGDSALYFCASSVGGSPLHFGNGTRLTVT.

The V and J genes are TRBV7-9 and TRBJ1-5; D ambiguous. The V and J ends lost 5 bases and 2 bases respectively, with 10 bases between them. Germline values: CDR1 SEHNR, CDR2 FQNEAQ (reference sequence). The CDR3 runs 14 residues. The CDR3 DNA sequence: TGTGCCAGCAGCCAGTCTTCGGGCAATCAGCCCCAGCATTTT. This sequence encodes CASSQSSGNQPQHF.